Shown below are 29 T cell receptor beta chains from a single sample sequenced in a study of immune evolution from preneoplasia to lung adenocarcinoma. The data were produced by immunoSEQ multiplex PCR, yet TCRdb's version contains in-frame clones alone and is incomplete. The sample lists a few thousand clones; 84% were seen once. The sequenced sample consisted of FFPE lung adenocarcinoma in situ tissue. Receptor source: a person aged 60-79 years with lung adenocarcinoma.

The rearrangement joins TRBV9 to TRBJ1-6; 8 bases agree with TRBD1. J gave up 6 bases and V 3 bases, and 2 bases lay outside the gene matches. CDR3 length: 14 residues. Per the germline V gene, CDR1 is SGDLS and CDR2 is YYNGEE. CDR3: CASSGGQGNSPLHF. The CDR3, as DNA: TGTGCCAGCAGCGGCGGACAGGGTAATTCACCCCTCCACTTT.

The rearrangement joins TRBV4-1 to TRBJ2-5, with 12 nucleotides matching TRBD1. The CDR3 extends over 16 amino acids. Unmatched junction bases numbered 7, after V lost 3 bases and J lost 5 bases. Germline loops: CDR1 MGHRA, CDR2 YSYEKL. The DNA of the CDR3 is TGCGCCAGCAGCCAGGGGGGGACAGGGGGCCGGGAGACCCAGTACTTC. Translating it yields CASSQGGTGGRETQYF.

The CDR3 bases are TGTGCCAGCAGTGAAGTCGGGAGTCCAGATACGCAGTATTTT. Its translation: CASSEVGSPDTQYF. This rearrangement joins TRBV6-1 to TRBJ2-3; possibly TRBD2 for D (6 bases). The CDR3 runs to 14 residues. Per germline, CDR1 MNHNS and CDR2 SASEGT. V was pared by 1 base and J by 4 bases, with 9 bases between.

In nucleotides, the CDR3 is TGCGCCAGCAGCCTCCCGACACAGGACAGGGCTTACAATGAGCAGTTCTTC. Protein sequence: CASSLPTQDRAYNEQFF. The chain has TRBV4-1 and TRBJ2-1, with 8 bases that match TRBD1. The germline gives CDR1 MGHRA, CDR2 YSYEKL. V trimming: 4 bases; J trimming: 4 bases; junction bases outside the gene matches: 12. The CDR3 length is 17 residues.

V is TRBV7-9 and J is TRBJ2-7; possible D gene TRBD1, 5 bases. Between the trimmed V and J ends, which lost 5 bases and 2 bases, there was a span of 13 bases. There are 14 residues in the CDR3. Germline CDR1 SEHNR, CDR2 FQNEAQ (reference sequence). As DNA, the CDR3 is TGTGCCAGCAGCCCTACGACAGTAACCTACGAGCAGTACTTC. Translating gives CASSPTTVTYEQYF.

With regard to this clone: Other DNA sequences in this sample translate to the same CDR3. The rearrangement uses TRBV28 and TRBJ1-2; the D is unclear. V was clipped by 3 bases and J by 4 bases, with 9 bases between them. CDR3 size: 13 residues. The germline V gene has CDR1 MDHEN and CDR2 SYDVKM. CDR3: CASSLGIRYGYTF. CDR3 nucleotides: TGTGCCAGCAGTTTGGGCATACGCTATGGCTACACCTTC.

The V and J genes are TRBV28 and TRBJ2-3, with TRBD2 identical over 9 bases. This CDR3 comprises 15 residues. V lost 5 bases and J lost 10; bases outside the gene matches: 13. Germline assignment: CDR1 MDHEN and CDR2 SYDVKM. This CDR3 is CASSLGTSSSGAQYF. Here the CDR3 DNA reads TGTGCCAGCAGTCTTGGGACTAGCTCCTCGGGGGCGCAGTATTTT.

The chain employs TRBV28 and TRBJ2-1, with 9 nucleotides matching TRBD2. Germline CDR1 and CDR2: MDHEN and SYDVKM. Germline trimming cut 6 bases from V and 7 bases from J; bases unmatched to any gene: 10. This CDR3 contains 15 residues. The CDR3 spells CASSYLAGAGNEQFF. CDR3 DNA sequence: TGTGCCAGCAGCTATTTAGCGGGAGCGGGAAATGAGCAGTTCTTC.

This rearrangement joins TRBV6-5 to TRBJ1-1; TRBD1 is a possible D gene (5 bases). CDR3 length: 16 amino acids. The germline CDR1 and CDR2 sequences are MNHEY and SVGAGI. Trimming removed 2 bases from V and 2 bases from J, with 15 bases in between. This chain's CDR3 is CASSYRTNPPNTEAFF. The CDR3, as DNA: TGTGCCAGCAGTTACAGGACAAATCCTCCAAACACTGAAGCTTTCTTT.

J is TRBJ2-1 and V is TRBV7-2; D gene ambiguous. The CDR3 runs 11 residues. CDR1 and CDR2 (germline): SGHTA, FQGNSA. Trimming took off 5 bases at V and 9 bases at J, with 8 bases between the two ends. In nucleotides, the CDR3 is TGTGCCAGCAGCCAGTTGGGTGAGCAGTTCTTC. Translating it yields CASSQLGEQFF.

The rearrangement links TRBV10-3 to TRBJ1-6; the D is unclear. CDR1 ENHRY and CDR2 SYGVKD come from the germline V gene. The germline V and J ends were trimmed by 2 bases and 9 bases, with 8 bases remaining between them. The CDR3 runs to 13 residues. This CDR3 is CAISEVRGSPLHF. CDR3 coding DNA: TGTGCCATCAGTGAGGTACGGGGTTCACCCCTCCACTTT.

The chain links TRBV19 to TRBJ2-3, with D possibly matching TRBD2 (6 bases). The CDR3 is made up of 14 amino acids. Germline loops: CDR1 LNHDA, CDR2 SQIVND (reference sequence). Between the trimmed V and J ends, which lost 5 bases and 2 bases, there was a span of 11 bases. This CDR3 is CASSRTTATDTQYF. CDR3 sequence (DNA): TGTGCCAGTAGTCGGACTACAGCCACAGATACGCAGTATTTT.

The rearrangement joins TRBV5-1 to TRBJ1-2; D call uncertain. This CDR3 is built from 16 residues. The V end was cut by 0 bases, the J end by 0 bases, with 12 bases between. Germline CDR1 reads SGHRS; CDR2 reads YFSETQ. CDR3 protein: CASSLALGPSNYGYTF. CDR3 coding DNA: TGCGCCAGCAGCTTGGCCTTAGGGCCCTCTAACTATGGCTACACCTTC.

This rearrangement joins TRBV7-2 to TRBJ2-5, with D uncertain. V lost 1 base, J lost 12 bases, and 15 bases lay in between. This CDR3 comprises 13 residues. Per germline, CDR1 SGHTA and CDR2 FQGNSA. CDR3 amino acids: CASSLGTVAPKYF. The CDR3, as DNA: TGTGCCAGCAGCTTAGGTACTGTGGCACCAAAGTACTTC.

This clone has a single count. The chain joins TRBV15 to TRBJ1-4; 9 nucleotides line up with TRBD1. Trimming took 4 bases from V and 5 from J; bases not matched to a gene: 8. The germline V gene has CDR1 LNHNV and CDR2 YYDKDF (reference sequence). The CDR3 extends over 16 amino acids. CDR3 in amino acids: CATSILSGTGNEKLFF. The CDR3 bases are TGTGCCACCAGCATCCTGAGTGGGACAGGGAATGAAAAACTGTTTTTT.

This clone was detected once. The chain uses TRBV5-1 and TRBJ1-1; 9 positions agree with TRBD1. This CDR3 comprises 15 residues. Losses at the gene ends were 8 bases for V and 7 bases for J; bases not matched to a gene: 15. Looked up from germline, CDR1 is SGHRS and CDR2 is YFSETQ. In DNA form, the CDR3 reads TGCGCCAGTCGAGTATCCGGGACAGGGTTTAATGAAGCTTTCTTT. Its translation: CASRVSGTGFNEAFF.

V and J are TRBV5-1 and TRBJ2-7, with no clear D. The CDR3 runs to 15 residues. Trimming removed 0 bases from V and 2 bases from J, with 12 bases in between. Germline V gene lookup returns CDR1 SGHRS and CDR2 YFSETQ. The CDR3 here is CASSLAGQITYEQYF. As DNA, the CDR3 is TGCGCCAGCAGCTTGGCCGGCCAGATTACCTACGAGCAGTACTTC.

The chain uses TRBV4-3 and TRBJ2-1; TRBD2 agrees at 9 bases. Germline CDR1 reads LGHNA; CDR2 reads YSLEER. V gave up 3 bases and J gave up 3 bases; unmatched junction bases: 18. This CDR3 contains 20 residues. The CDR3 reads CASSHLRAGRSGRIYNEQFF. In nucleotides, the CDR3 is TGCGCCAGCAGCCACCTCAGGGCGGGGAGAAGCGGGAGGATCTACAATGAGCAGTTCTTC.

The chain is built from TRBV28 and TRBJ1-6, with D possibly TRBD1 on 5 matching bases. Germline values: CDR1 MDHEN, CDR2 SYDVKM. Trimming cost V 6 bases and J 2 bases, with 17 bases left between them. The CDR3 is 17 residues long. CDR3 sequence reads: CASRSWGGETYNSPLHF. CDR3 DNA sequence: TGTGCCAGCAGGTCCTGGGGCGGGGAAACCTATAATTCACCCCTCCACTTT.

The chain joins TRBV7-8 to TRBJ2-7, with D possibly being TRBD1 (5 bases). Germline V CDR1 and CDR2: SGHVS, FQNEAQ. The ends were cut back, 0 bases at V and 5 bases at J, with 17 bases in the middle. This CDR3 has 16 amino acids. The CDR3 here is CASSLAYVAGFNEQYF. The CDR3 DNA is TGTGCCAGCAGCTTAGCGTACGTGGCAGGGTTCAACGAGCAGTACTTC.

This clone appeared a few times. The chain employs TRBV5-1 and TRBJ1-5; D unresolved. The CDR3 length is 10 residues. CDR1 and CDR2 (germline): SGHRS, YFSETQ. Trimming pared 6 bases from V and 3 bases from J, leaving 1 base between. CDR3 DNA sequence: TGCGCCAGCACCAATCAGCCCCAGCATTTT. As protein: CASTNQPQHF.

This clone has more than one count but fewer than ten. The genes are TRBV9 and TRBJ1-1, with D unclear. V lost 0 bases to trimming and J lost 1 base, with 4 bases between them. The germline CDR1 and CDR2 sequences are SGDLS and YYNGEE. The CDR3 sequence is 13 residues long. CDR3: CASSVAGNTEAFF. In DNA form, the CDR3 reads TGTGCCAGCAGCGTAGCAGGGAACACTGAAGCTTTCTTT.

The V call is TRBV7-2, the J call TRBJ2-7, with D perhaps TRBD2 (5 bases). V gave up 0 bases and J gave up 1 base, with 7 bases separating them. This CDR3 is built from 14 residues. Germline V CDR1 and CDR2: SGHTA, FQGNSA. For the CDR3, the DNA is TGTGCCAGCAGCTTAGCGAGGGTTTCCTACGAGCAGTACTTC. This encodes CASSLARVSYEQYF.

This chain uses TRBV19 with TRBJ1-5, with a tentative D call TRBD1 (6 bases). Germline V lookup: CDR1 LNHDA, CDR2 SQIVND (reference sequence). Trimming pared 4 bases from V and 0 bases from J, leaving 10 bases between. There are 15 residues in the CDR3. The CDR3 spells CASSRGTSSNQPQHF. CDR3 in DNA: TGTGCCAGTAGTAGAGGGACATCTAGCAATCAGCCCCAGCATTTT.

V usage is TRBV5-5 and J usage is TRBJ2-6, with TRBD1 matching 9 bases. V lost 2 bases, J lost 4 bases, and 10 bases stayed unmatched. Germline V gives CDR1 SGHKS, CDR2 YYEKEE (reference sequence). The CDR3 runs 18 residues. Written as DNA, the CDR3 is TGTGCCAGCAGCTTACAGGGGGCGCAGTTGACGGGGGCCAACGTCCTGACTTTC. As protein: CASSLQGAQLTGANVLTF.

This rearrangement joins TRBV6-6 to TRBJ1-6; the D gene is possibly TRBD1 (5 bases). Germline assignment: CDR1 MNHNY and CDR2 SVGAGI (reference sequence). The CDR3 is 12 residues long. The V end lost 6 bases, the J end lost 8 bases, and 8 bases lay between the germline ends. CDR3 in amino acids: CASRLRDSPLHF. CDR3 sequence (DNA): TGTGCCAGCAGACTCAGGGATTCACCCCTCCACTTT.

This chain links TRBV7-9 with TRBJ2-1; 10 bases match TRBD2. Trimming removed 5 bases from V and 2 bases from J; junction bases left unmatched: 12. Looked up from germline, CDR1 is SEHNR and CDR2 is FQNEAQ (reference sequence). The CDR3 runs 18 residues. CDR3 bases: TGTGCCAGCAGCGAAAGCGGGGGGGCTCTGGGGGCCTACAATGAGCAGTTCTTC. This sequence encodes CASSESGGALGAYNEQFF.

The chain is built from TRBV18 and TRBJ1-3; D not resolved. CDR1 and CDR2 (germline): KGHSH, LQKENI. V was pared by 4 bases and J by 0 bases, with 16 bases between. The CDR3 covers 17 residues. The CDR3 bases are TGTGCCAGCTCACTTTCTGCGACATCCTACTCTGGAAACACCATATATTTT. Its translation: CASSLSATSYSGNTIYF.

A remark on this clone: This CDR3 is also generated by other DNA sequences in the sample. The chain has TRBV18 and TRBJ2-7; possibly TRBD2 for D (6 bases). Germline V gene data show CDR1 as KGHSH and CDR2 as LQKENI. V was pared by 3 bases and J by 3 bases, with 6 bases between. The CDR3 contains 12 residues. The CDR3 DNA reads TGTGCCAGCTCACCGGAGGGCTACGAGCAGTACTTC. Protein sequence: CASSPEGYEQYF.